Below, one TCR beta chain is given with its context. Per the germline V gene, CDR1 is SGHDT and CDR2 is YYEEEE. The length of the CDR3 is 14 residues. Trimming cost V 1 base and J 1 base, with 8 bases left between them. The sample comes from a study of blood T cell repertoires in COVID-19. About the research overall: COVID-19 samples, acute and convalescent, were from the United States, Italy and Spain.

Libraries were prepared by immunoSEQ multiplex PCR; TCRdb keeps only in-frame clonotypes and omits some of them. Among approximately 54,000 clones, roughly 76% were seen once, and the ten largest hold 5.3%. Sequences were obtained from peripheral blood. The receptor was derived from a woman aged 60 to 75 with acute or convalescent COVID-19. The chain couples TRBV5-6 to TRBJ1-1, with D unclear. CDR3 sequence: CASSLYRGNTEAFF. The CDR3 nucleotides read TGTGCCAGCAGCTTGTATCGGGGGAACACTGAAGCTTTCTTT.